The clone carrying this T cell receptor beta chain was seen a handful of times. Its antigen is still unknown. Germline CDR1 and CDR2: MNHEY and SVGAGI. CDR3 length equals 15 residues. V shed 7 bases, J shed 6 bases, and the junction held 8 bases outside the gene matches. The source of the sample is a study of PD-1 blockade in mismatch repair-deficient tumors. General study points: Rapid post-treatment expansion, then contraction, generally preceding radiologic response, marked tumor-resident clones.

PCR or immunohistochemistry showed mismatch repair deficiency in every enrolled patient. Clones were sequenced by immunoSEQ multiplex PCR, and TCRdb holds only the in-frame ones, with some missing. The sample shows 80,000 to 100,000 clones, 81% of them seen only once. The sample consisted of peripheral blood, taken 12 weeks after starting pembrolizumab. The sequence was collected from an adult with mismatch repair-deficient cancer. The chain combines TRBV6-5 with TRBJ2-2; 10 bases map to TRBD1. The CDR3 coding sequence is TGTGCCAGCACCGACAGGGGGCGAGGCGCCGGGGAGCTGTTTTTT. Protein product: CASTDRGRGAGELFF.